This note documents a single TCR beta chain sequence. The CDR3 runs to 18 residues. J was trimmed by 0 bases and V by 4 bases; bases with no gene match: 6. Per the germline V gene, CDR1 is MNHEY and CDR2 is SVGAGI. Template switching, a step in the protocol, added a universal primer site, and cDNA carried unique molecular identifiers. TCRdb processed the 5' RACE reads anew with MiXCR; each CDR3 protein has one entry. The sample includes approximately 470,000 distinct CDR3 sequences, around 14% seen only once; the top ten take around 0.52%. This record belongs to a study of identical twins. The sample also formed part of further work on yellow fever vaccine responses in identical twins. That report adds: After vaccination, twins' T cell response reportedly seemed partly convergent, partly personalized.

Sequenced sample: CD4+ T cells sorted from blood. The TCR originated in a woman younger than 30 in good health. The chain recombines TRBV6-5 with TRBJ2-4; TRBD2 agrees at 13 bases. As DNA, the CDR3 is TGTGCCAGCAGTTCCCTGGGACTAGCGGGAATAGCCAAAAACATTCAGTACTTC. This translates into CASSSLGLAGIAKNIQYF.